The 27 T cell receptor beta chains given below trace back to one sample, sequenced in a study of technical replicates of blood from a handful of donors. This table comes from immunoSEQ multiplex PCR, and its TCRdb copy is limited to in-frame clones, with some not included. The table includes tens of thousands of clones, more than 90% detected once. The specimen was T cells isolated from PBMCs. These receptor sequences come from a human donor in good health.

This chain links TRBV9 with TRBJ2-7; 7 positions match TRBD1. Looked up from germline, CDR1 is SGDLS and CDR2 is YYNGEE. The CDR3 length is 14 residues. After removal of 4 bases from V and 0 bases from J, the junction contained 4 bases not matched to a gene. The CDR3 bases are TGTGCCAGCAGCCTAAGACAGGGCTCCTACGAGCAGTACTTC. Protein product: CASSLRQGSYEQYF.

The chain uses TRBV19 and TRBJ2-7, with D possibly matching TRBD2 (6 bases). The CDR3 consists of 14 residues. Germline CDR1 is LNHDA and CDR2 is SQIVND (reference sequence). Trimming shortened V by 3 bases and J by 2 bases, and 11 bases separated the two germline ends. CDR3 amino acids: CASSIGGVAYEQYF. The CDR3 nucleotides are TGTGCCAGTAGTATCGGGGGAGTCGCCTACGAGCAGTACTTC.

This chain joins TRBV7-3 and TRBJ2-7, with TRBD1 identical over 8 bases. The CDR3 totals 13 residues. Trimming at V came to 5 bases and at J to 3 bases, leaving 3 bases not matched to a gene. The germline CDR1 and CDR2 sequences are SGHTA and FQGTGA. This CDR3 reads CASSRGQGYEQYF. The CDR3 DNA reads as TGTGCCAGCAGCCGTGGACAGGGCTACGAGCAGTACTTC.

This clone was seen only a few times. The chain has TRBV27 and TRBJ2-7; possibly TRBD2 for D (6 bases). Germline V CDR1 and CDR2: MNHEY, SMNVEV (reference sequence). The CDR3 is 12 residues long. Trimming cost V 6 bases and J 6 bases, with 12 bases left between them. CDR3 nucleotide sequence: TGTGCCAGCAGAGACAGTAGCGGCGAGCAGTACTTC. The encoded protein is CASRDSSGEQYF.

The V gene is TRBV27, the J gene TRBJ2-3, with a weak D call TRBD1 (6 bases). Germline CDR1 MNHEY, CDR2 SMNVEV (reference sequence). The CDR3 has 14 amino acids. V lost 2 bases, J lost 2 bases, and 8 bases lay in between. The CDR3 DNA is TGTGCCAGCAGTTTACAGGGGACCACAGATACGCAGTATTTT. It is translated as CASSLQGTTDTQYF.

The V and J genes are TRBV14 and TRBJ1-2; D is unresolved. Per the germline V gene, CDR1 is SGHDN and CDR2 is FVKESK. Trimming stripped 4 bases from V and 7 bases from J, with 10 bases between. The CDR3 has 12 amino acids. CDR3 nucleotide sequence: TGTGCCAGCAGCCGCGGTTACGGTGGCTACACCTTC. Translated: CASSRGYGGYTF.

The chain joins TRBV28 to TRBJ2-7; TRBD1 matches 8 bases. CDR1 is MDHEN and CDR2 is SYDVKM in the germline V gene. With 6 bases clipped from V and 2 bases from J, the junction kept 6 bases outside the gene matches. The CDR3 is 14 amino acids. DNA for the CDR3: TGTGCCAGCAGCATCCGGGACAGGCCCTACGAGCAGTACTTC. Amino acids: CASSIRDRPYEQYF.

V gene TRBV15 combines with J gene TRBJ2-5; D is possibly TRBD2 (5 bases). Between the trimmed V and J ends, which lost 1 base and 9 bases, there was a span of 9 bases. CDR1 is LNHNV, CDR2 YYDKDF, per germline (reference sequence). The CDR3 loop spans 12 amino acids. The CDR3 here is CATSRVSEAQYF. The CDR3 bases are TGTGCCACCAGCAGAGTATCGGAGGCCCAGTACTTC.

The J gene is TRBJ1-1, the V gene TRBV7-2; D remains ambiguous. Germline V gene lookup returns CDR1 SGHTA and CDR2 FQGNSA. This CDR3 spans 12 amino acids. Trimming left V 1 base short and J 10 bases short, with 10 bases between. CDR3 bases: TGTGCCAGCAGCTTAGATGCTCCCGGAGCTTTCTTT. This translates into CASSLDAPGAFF.

The rearrangement uses TRBV5-1 and TRBJ1-2; 8 nucleotides align to TRBD1. The V and J ends lost 4 bases and 4 bases, in that order; junction bases with no gene match: 9. This CDR3 comprises 15 residues. Per germline, CDR1 SGHRS and CDR2 YFSETQ. This CDR3 reads CASSPGDRPFYGYTF. DNA for the CDR3: TGCGCCAGCAGCCCCGGGGACAGGCCCTTCTATGGCTACACCTTC.

This clone was observed a few times. The chain combines TRBV5-1 with TRBJ1-1; unclear D gene. Germline V lookup: CDR1 SGHRS, CDR2 YFSETQ. This CDR3 region has 12 residues. Trimming removed 1 base from V and 1 base from J, with 2 bases in between. CDR3 bases: TGCGCCAGCAGCTTGCAGAACACTGAAGCTTTCTTT. Translated, it gives CASSLQNTEAFF.

V is TRBV10-3 and J is TRBJ2-5, with 7 bases that match TRBD1. Trimming at V came to 0 bases and at J to 2 bases, leaving 6 bases not matched to a gene. The germline gives CDR1 ENHRY, CDR2 SYGVKD. The CDR3 extends over 16 amino acids. CDR3: CAISESIGGQQETQYF. The CDR3 DNA is TGTGCCATCAGTGAGTCGATAGGGGGCCAACAAGAGACCCAGTACTTC.

The chain combines TRBV4-1 with TRBJ2-1, with 12 bases matching TRBD2. This CDR3 comprises 16 residues. V was clipped by 2 bases and J by 6 bases; unmatched bases: 5. Germline V gives CDR1 MGHRA, CDR2 YSYEKL. The CDR3 is CASSQTPSGRGNEQFF. CDR3 coding DNA: TGCGCCAGCAGCCAAACGCCTAGCGGGAGGGGCAATGAGCAGTTCTTC.

The genes are TRBV5-5 and TRBJ1-2; 8 nucleotides align to TRBD1. The CDR3 sequence is 14 residues long. With 4 bases clipped from V and 8 bases from J, the junction kept 10 bases outside the gene matches. Germline V CDR1 and CDR2: SGHKS, YYEKEE (reference sequence). CDR3 nucleotides: TGTGCCAGCAGCGTGGACAGGGTAATGGACGGCTACACCTTC. It specifies CASSVDRVMDGYTF.

In regard to this clone: The junction does not match germline at one end; this may be a read error. This specimen includes other DNA sequences encoding the same CDR3. The chain joins TRBV7-9 to TRBJ1-1; D remains ambiguous. The CDR3 runs to 12 residues. Germline assignment: CDR1 SEHNR and CDR2 FQNEAQ (reference sequence). CDR3 in amino acids: CASSLSDTEAFF. CDR3 in DNA: TGTGCTAGCAGCCTATCGGACACTGAAGCTTTCTTT. Full variable domain (remainder filled in from reference TRBV7-9 and TRBJ1-1): DTGVSQNPRHKITKRGQNVTFRCDPISEHNRLYWYRQTLGQGPEFLTYFQNEAQLEKSRLLSDRFSAERPKGSFSTLEIQRTEQGDSAMYLCASSLSDTEAFFGQGTRLTVV.

CDR3 sequence reads: CASRVTGTEAFF. CDR3 DNA sequence: TGTGCCAGCAGGGTGACAGGGACTGAAGCTTTCTTT. The chain has TRBV2 and TRBJ1-1; TRBD1 agrees at 7 bases. The CDR3 extends over 12 amino acids. After removal of 6 bases from V and 5 bases from J, the junction contained 3 bases not matched to a gene. Germline values: CDR1 SNHLY, CDR2 FYNNEI.

The gene calls are TRBV19 and TRBJ1-1; a weak D match, TRBD1 (6 bases). Between the trimmed V and J ends, which lost 3 bases and 4 bases, there was a span of 15 bases. Per the germline V gene, CDR1 is LNHDA and CDR2 is SQIVND (reference sequence). The CDR3 is made up of 15 amino acids. For the CDR3, the DNA is TGTGCCAGTAGTATCCGATATGCAGGGGCCACTGAAGCTTTCTTT. Translating it yields CASSIRYAGATEAFF. The full variable domain, rest sourced from reference TRBV19 and TRBJ1-1, is DGGITQSPKYLFRKEGQNVTLSCEQNLNHDAMYWYRQDPGQGLRLIYYSQIVNDFQKGDIAEGYSVSREKKESFPLTVTSAQKNPTAFYLCASSIRYAGATEAFFGQGTRLTVV.

The CDR3 DNA follows: TGTGCCAGCAGCTTTGGGGGCACGGCTTTCTTT. Translation: CASSFGGTAFF. The chain uses TRBV7-9 and TRBJ1-1; D is possibly TRBD1 (6 bases). Germline V gene sequence: CDR1 SEHNR, CDR2 FQNEAQ (reference sequence). The CDR3 spans 11 residues. The V end lost 3 bases, the J end lost 11 bases, and 10 bases lay between the germline ends.

The chain uses TRBV7-2 and TRBJ1-1; D is perhaps TRBD1 (5 bases). CDR3 length: 15 amino acids. From germline, CDR1 is SGHTA and CDR2 FQGNSA. The V end was cut by 3 bases, the J end by 4 bases, with 15 bases between. This CDR3 reads CASSFSGGMGTEAFF. CDR3 nucleotide sequence: TGTGCCAGCAGCTTTTCCGGGGGAATGGGCACTGAAGCTTTCTTT.

This chain links TRBV7-2 with TRBJ2-7, with D perhaps matching TRBD1 (6 bases). This CDR3 is built from 13 residues. From germline, CDR1 is SGHTA and CDR2 FQGNSA. V lost 5 bases to trimming and J lost 7 bases, with 15 bases between them. Written as DNA, the CDR3 is TGTGCCAGCAGCCCCCGACAGGATGGGGAGCAGTACTTC. As protein: CASSPRQDGEQYF.

The gene calls are TRBV18 and TRBJ2-7, with unresolved D. Germline loops: CDR1 KGHSH, CDR2 LQKENI. The CDR3 totals 13 residues. V gave up 0 bases and J gave up 0 bases, with 3 bases separating them. The CDR3 sequence is CASSPPSSYEQYF. CDR3 DNA sequence: TGTGCCAGCTCACCACCCAGCTCCTACGAGCAGTACTTC.

The chain links TRBV4-3 to TRBJ2-7, with 8 positions matching TRBD2. V shed 1 base, J shed 5 bases, and the junction held 16 bases outside the gene matches. CDR1 is LGHNA, CDR2 YSLEER, per germline. The CDR3 has 18 amino acids. The CDR3 bases are TGCGCCAGCAGCCAAGTCCTTCCGGGGGGGGAGGAATTCCACGAGCAGTACTTC. It encodes CASSQVLPGGEEFHEQYF.

The V gene is TRBV6-4, the J gene TRBJ2-7, with D possibly TRBD2 on 6 matching bases. This CDR3 comprises 19 residues. Trimming removed 7 bases at V and 2 bases at J, with 30 bases between. Germline CDR1 is MRHNA and CDR2 is SNTAGT. CDR3 sequence (DNA): TGTGCCAGCACCCTTAACCCTAATTTAGCGGAGGAGACCCCCTACGAGCAGTACTTC. It yields the protein CASTLNPNLAEETPYEQYF.

This chain connects TRBV6-1 to TRBJ2-1; 8 nucleotides agree with TRBD1. With 5 bases clipped from V and 5 bases from J, the junction kept 8 bases outside the gene matches. There are 15 residues in the CDR3. Germline assignment: CDR1 MNHNS and CDR2 SASEGT. The CDR3 bases are TGTGCCAGCAGTTTACGACAGGGGCCAAACAATGAGCAGTTCTTC. It specifies CASSLRQGPNNEQFF.

This chain uses TRBV13 with TRBJ2-1; unclear D gene. Trimming took 3 bases from V and 8 from J, leaving 5 bases between them. The germline gives CDR1 PRHDT, CDR2 FYEKMQ (reference sequence). CDR3 length: 11 residues. Here the CDR3 DNA reads TGTGCCAGCAGCTTTACGGATGAGCAGTTCTTC. This sequence encodes CASSFTDEQFF.

V is TRBV6-5 and J is TRBJ2-7; 8 bases line up with TRBD2. CDR1 and CDR2 (germline): MNHEY, SVGAGI. V lost 6 bases to trimming and J lost 4 bases; unmatched junction nucleotides: 11. CDR3 size: 15 residues. The CDR3 here is CASSLGAGGLYEQYF. For the CDR3, the DNA is TGTGCCAGCAGCCTAGGGGCGGGAGGTTTATACGAGCAGTACTTC.

The genes are TRBV6-1 and TRBJ2-1, with D maybe TRBD1 (6 bases). CDR3 length: 14 amino acids. Deletions cut 1 base from V and 6 bases from J, with 10 bases between. Germline V gives CDR1 MNHNS, CDR2 SASEGT. CDR3 coding DNA: TGTGCCAGCAGTGAAGACAGGGTGGGCAATGAGCAGTTCTTC. Translated, it gives CASSEDRVGNEQFF.